The rows below give T cell receptor beta chains drawn from one sample of a study of CD8 T cells in ankylosing spondylitis. TCRdb reanalysed the 5' RACE reads using MiXCR and keeps one entry per CDR3 protein. The sample lists 150,000 to 200,000 distinct CDR3 sequences, 25% to 35% occurring once. The sample consisted of synovial fluid, either unsorted or a sorted T cell fraction (not recorded which). These receptors all stem from a male donor with ankylosing spondylitis. CDR3s include the opening cysteine and the closing phenylalanine or tryptophan. The D gene is left open where the match is weak. Not every row has a clone size; where given, it reads once, few, many or a size class.

TRBV7-3 | NA | NA | CASSLTGDITDTQYF
TRBV11-1 | NA | NA | CASSRGASGYNSPLHF
TRBV15 | NA | many | CATSRDLATGELFF
TRBV18 | NA | NA | CASSPRVADPSGNTIYF
TRBV20-1 | NA | NA | CSAPHLMGGYGYTF
TRBV6-4 | NA | few | CASSATGLETQYF
TRBV9 | NA | NA | CASSVGFSASTDTQYF
TRBV12-3/TRBV12-4 | TRBD2 | NA | CASRRTSSNTGELFF
TRBV7-3 | TRBD1 | once | CASSLQGGGEAFF
TRBV28 | NA | NA | CASSFRGVSAFF
TRBV7-9 | NA | many | CASGSGSGVTTDTQYF
TRBV6-1 | NA | once | CASRVTGFPEAFF
TRBV12-3/TRBV12-4 | TRBD1 | many | CASRRTGSSDEQYF
TRBV7-9 | NA | few | CASSLGTGYNQPQHF
TRBV7-9 | NA | many | CASSLDLPTGELFF
TRBV12-3/TRBV12-4 | NA | few | CASSLRYAYEQYF
TRBV10-3 | NA | few | CAISESGEPMRGYTF
TRBV2 | NA | NA | CASSDRNTIYF
TRBV5-1 | NA | few | CASSLGYTGRNTEAFF
TRBV2 | TRBD2 | few | CASSGAGPSSYNEQFF
TRBV28 | NA | few | CASRFNRISYEQYF
TRBV20-1 | NA | many | CSARDPGRRETQYF
TRBV4-3 | TRBD1 | NA | CASSQGAGTGQETQYF
TRBV4-2 | TRBD2 | NA | CASSQGLALSSYEQYF
TRBV3-1 | TRBD2 | NA | CASSGTSARRGSTDTQYF
TRBV12-3/TRBV12-4 | NA | once | CASSRTAYSEAFF
TRBV7-2 | NA | medium-sized | CASSLGSELFF
TRBV6-5 | TRBD2 | many | CASINTGTSGANEQFF
TRBV30 | NA | NA | CAWSVARGNQPQHF
TRBV5-1 | NA | NA | CASNRGGGTGELFF
TRBV7-2 | TRBD1 | few | CASSSQGAPTGELFF
TRBV11-1 | NA | NA | CASSSAGTRNEKLFF
TRBV27 | NA | few | CASSSFGSGAGELFF
TRBV5-1 | TRBD1 | NA | CASSSGTGQTVSYEQYF
TRBV10-3 | NA | NA | CAISDPGESHNEQFF
TRBV5-6 | NA | NA | CASSGTKQETQYF
TRBV29-1 | TRBD2 | many | CSGGWGGNEQFF
TRBV6-5 | NA | NA | CASRYQPHSPLHF
TRBV9 | NA | NA | CASSVGIGAVSEKLFF
TRBV6-6 | NA | few | CASSYGNEQFF
TRBV7-9 | TRBD1 | NA | CASSSDRENTGELFF
TRBV5-1 | TRBD2 | few | CASSPSGGAGYNEQFF
TRBV6-4 | NA | NA | CAFFGHPNTGELFF
TRBV7-2 | TRBD1 | NA | CASSPRDRAHSAFF
TRBV7-2 | NA | NA | CASSLQGNQPQHF
TRBV20-1 | NA | NA | CSARDQGRNSPLHF
TRBV20-1 | TRBD2 | NA | CSALPGLAGNEQFF
TRBV24-1 | TRBD1 | NA | CATSGLGQGRTDTQYF
TRBV18 | NA | NA | CASSPLWQNTEAFF
TRBV6-2/TRBV6-3 | NA | many | CASSYSLRMNTEAFF
TRBV6-6 | TRBD2 | NA | CASSLTVPSGQYF
TRBV20-1 | NA | many | CSAEPGPRMGSYNSPLHF
TRBV29-1 | TRBD2 | NA | CSVEELAGDTQYF
TRBV2 | NA | NA | CASTVSWATNEKLFF